The T cell receptor (beta chain) under discussion was sequenced for a study of Ad26.COV2.S vaccination and SARS-CoV-2 variants (dated by TCRdb to the early 2020s). With respect to the entire study: Vaccine-arm donors were drawn from COV1001, a multicentre, randomized, double-blind, placebo-controlled phase I-IIa trial of Ad26.COV2.S in healthy adults. A total of 32 samples were included in the TCR-sequenced set, comprising roughly 19 Ad26.COV2.S vaccine recipients, 5 placebo recipients and 8 SARS-CoV-2 convalescent individuals. Participants in the trial were split at random into five groups of five each, receiving low-dose or high-dose Ad26.COV2.S once or twice, or else placebo on both occasions. Ad26.COV2.S was given intramuscularly at 5x10^10 or 1x10^11 viral particles, as a single shot or as two shots 56 days apart. Sequencing of the TCRbeta repertoire served to evaluate the specificity and breadth of SARS-CoV-2-reactive T cell receptors following Ad26.COV2.S vaccination. Investigators did not know the trial group allocation while performing experiments and assessing outcomes. Overall results and qualifications from the work: Substantial breadth of spike-specific CD8+ and CD4+ T cell responses was reported after vaccination. According to the authors, total T cell responses may have been underestimated by the TCR breadth and depth analyses. Comparable non-spike TCR breadth was observed between vaccine and placebo recipients, consistent with only spike being contained in the vaccine. Ad26.COV2.S recipients had higher spike-specific TCR breadth than placebo recipients (P = 0.0014). The study was not powered for comparison of responses between vaccine doses or regimens.

TCRbeta CDR3 regions were sequenced with the immunoSEQ Assay. After extraction, genomic DNA underwent amplification by bias-controlled multiplex PCR, followed by high-throughput sequencing. For the original study's pipeline: To quantify the absolute abundance of every unique TCRbeta CDR3 region, sequences were collapsed and filtered. T cell fraction was estimated by normalizing TCRbeta template counts to usable DNA, with usable DNA measured through amplification of reference genes found in all nucleated cells. Repertoire TCRs were annotated as SARS-CoV-2-specific when V gene, CDR3 amino acid sequence and J gene were exactly matched to a known reactive TCR set. The reference SARS-CoV-2 TCR set was obtained from MIRA and was filtered for enrichment in COVID-19-positive ImmuneCODE repertoires, whereby public or cross-reactive TCRs were removed. Based on the MIRA antigens, annotated TCRs were further analysed at the level of specific ORF or position within ORF. Breadth was defined as annotated unique rearrangements over total unique productive rearrangements; depth was the summed frequency of those rearrangements. Two-sided Wilcoxon rank-sum tests were applied when comparing TCR breadth between groups. Sourced from immuneACCESS, this table was stored by TCRdb with only in-frame sequences that have V and J called. A share of the clones is absent; for the studies checked, an unresolved V gene accounts for under half, and the remainder has no known explanation. Clone size and V and J calls were adopted from that table, with D and trimming inferred from the DNA. The sample yields about 350,000 clones; roughly 84% were counted once. 3.3% of the sample is in the top ten clones.

About this clone: Its antigen remains unidentified. No base qualities exist here, and no much larger clone lies one base off it.

The intended sense of this specimen's treatment or condition label: around 19 received Ad26.COV2.S at low or high dose, single or two shots; about five received placebo; per-sample allocation not given. For vaccine and placebo recipients, the sequenced repertoires came from samples collected on day 63 after the first injection. Cohort 1b enrolled 25 to 30 adults aged 18-55 years at a single site in Boston, USA, between 29 July and 7 August 2020. As a vaccine, Ad26.COV2.S was a replication-incompetent adenovirus type 26 vector that expressed a prefusion-stabilized SARS-CoV-2 spike protein derived from the original Wuhan strain. The sequencing used peripheral blood, collected in a trial of Ad26.COV2.S vaccine versus placebo. This clonotype was obtained from a person between 18 and 65 years old who received the Ad26.COV2.S COVID-19 vaccine or a placebo.

The bases are TGTGCCAGCAGTGAATTTAACAATAACTATGGCTACACCTTC. Its coded protein is CASSEFNNNYGYTF. This chain joins TRBV25-1 to TRBJ1-2; the D gene cannot be resolved reliably. V and J are truncated by 1 base and 1 base respectively, leaving an intervening sequence of 7 bases. Looking up the germline V gene yields CDR1 MGHDK and CDR2 SYGVNS. The CDR3 sequence holds 14 residues, the cysteine and phenylalanine included. Only the CDR3 portion is preserved as DNA: 42 bases, with reading frame beginning at the first base.